One and the same sample provided the 12 T cell receptor beta chains below, sequenced in a study of Tregs in tolerant kidney transplant recipients. Repertoires were generated with immunoSEQ multiplex PCR, while TCRdb's copy carries only in-frame clones and drops some. This sample carries 45,000 to 55,000 clones, with about 0.85% going to the ten biggest clones. The starting material was CD4+ T cells from blood, obtained before the transplant. Receptors originate from a human donor who received a combined kidney and bone marrow transplant.

As for this clone: Compared with germline, one end of the junction differs, possibly owing to a read error. The read falls 3 residues short of the CDR3 end, and the missing part is taken from the germline J gene. This chain joins TRBV7-7 and TRBJ2-5; D is perhaps TRBD1 (5 bases). This CDR3 contains 14 residues. The germline gives CDR1 SSHAT, CDR2 FNYEAQ (reference sequence). The part of the CDR3 DNA that was read is TGTGCTAGCAGCTTAGCCATGGGGCGGGAGACC. As protein: CASSLAMGRET. The whole CDR3 sequence reads CASSLAMGRETQYF.

Notes on this clone: The read ends 3 residues early relative to the CDR3; the germline J gene fills the gap. This chain links TRBV30 with TRBJ1-5, with 9 positions matching TRBD1. Trimming at V came to 0 bases and at J to 4 bases, leaving 4 bases not matched to a gene. This CDR3 contains 15 residues. Germline CDR1 is GTSNPN and CDR2 is SVGIG (reference sequence). The DNA read from the CDR3 is TGTGCCTGGAGTGTACCGGGACAGGGAAATCAGCCC. It specifies CAWSVPGQGNQP. The full CDR3 is CAWSVPGQGNQPQHF.

Note on this clone: The CDR3 extends 3 residues past the end of the read, so its final part is completed from the germline J gene. The genes are TRBV7-2 and TRBJ2-5, with 11 nucleotides matching TRBD2. V trimming: 4 bases; J trimming: 2 bases; junction bases outside the gene matches: 3. Germline CDR1 reads SGHTA; CDR2 reads FQGNSA. CDR3 length: 15 amino acids. The part of the CDR3 DNA that was read is TGTGCCAGCAGCTCCGCTAGCGGGAGGCAAGAGACC. Translation gives CASSSASGRQET. The full CDR3 sequence reads CASSSASGRQETQYF.

Of note for this clone: The read is 3 residues too short to cover the CDR3 end, so that end is filled in from the germline J gene. The chain combines TRBV11-3 with TRBJ2-2; 10 positions agree with TRBD1. The germline gives CDR1 SGHNT, CDR2 YENEEA. V lost 5 bases, J lost 3 bases, and 3 bases stayed unmatched. This CDR3 has 15 amino acids. The sequenced CDR3 bases are TGTGCCAGCAGCCAGGGACAGGGGTACACCGGGGAG. Amino acid sequence: CASSQGQGYTGE. The complete CDR3 protein is CASSQGQGYTGELFF. Looking up the rest from reference TRBV11-3 and TRBJ2-2 gives the full variable domain: EAGVVQSPRYKIIEKKQPVAFWCNPISGHNTLYWYLQNLGQGPELLIRYENEEAVDDSQLPKDRFSAERLKGVDSTLKIQPAELGDSAVYLCASSQGQGYTGELFFGEGSRLTVL.

The CDR3: CASSLRVAVTDTQYF. The CDR3 bases that were read are TGTGCCAGCAGCTTAAGGGTGGCAGTCACAGATACG. The V gene is TRBV7-2, the J gene TRBJ2-3; no reliable D call. The observed sequence ends 3 residues before the CDR3 terminus, with the missing tail filled in from the germline J gene. The CDR3 loop spans 15 amino acids. The V and J ends lost 2 bases and 2 bases respectively, with 11 bases between them. Germline V lookup: CDR1 SGHTA, CDR2 FQGNSA. Full variable domain (rest looked up from reference TRBV7-2 and TRBJ2-3): GAGVSQSPSNKVTEKGKDVELRCDPISGHTALYWYRQSLGQGLEFLIYFQGNSAPDKSGLPSDRFSAERTGGSVSTLTIQRTQQEDSAVYLCASSLRVAVTDTQYFGPGTRLTVL.

Remarks on this clone: The read ends 3 residues early relative to the CDR3; the germline J gene fills the gap. The chain uses TRBV29-1 and TRBJ2-2, with D maybe TRBD1 (5 bases). Germline lookup yields CDR1 SQVTM and CDR2 ANQGSEA. V lost 4 bases to trimming and J lost 6 bases, with 6 bases between them. This CDR3 spans 11 amino acids. The CDR3 DNA, read in part, is TGCAGCGTTGGACAGTCCGGGGAG. Protein: CSVGQSGE. The full CDR3 protein is CSVGQSGELFF.

As regards this clone: The read falls 3 residues short of the CDR3 end, and the missing part is taken from the germline J gene. The genes are TRBV7-9 and TRBJ2-7; 12 bases are a match to TRBD1. Trimming took 2 bases from V and 5 from J; bases not matched to a gene: 4. Germline V CDR1 and CDR2: SEHNR, FQNEAQ (reference sequence). The length of the CDR3 is 15 residues. The CDR3 loop is CASSLLGTGGDEQYF. Incomplete CDR3 DNA: TGTGCCAGCAGCTTATTGGGGACAGGGGGCGACGAG.

Partial CDR3 DNA: TGTGCCAGCAAGACTAGCGAATTGGAGACC. The encoded protein is CASKTSELET. The whole CDR3 region reads CASKTSELETQYF. The gene calls are TRBV2 and TRBJ2-5; 8 nucleotides agree with TRBD2. From the germline J gene comes the end of the CDR3, since the read stops 3 residues before it. This CDR3 is built from 13 residues. Germline V gene lookup returns CDR1 SNHLY and CDR2 FYNNEI. The J segment lost 5 bases and the V segment lost 7 bases, leaving 6 bases of the junction unmatched. Together with reference TRBV2 and TRBJ2-5, the CDR3 gives the full variable domain: EPEVTQTPSHQVTQMGQEVILRCVPISNHLYFYWYRQILGQKVEFLVSFYNNEISEKSEIFDDQFSVERPDGSNFTLKIRSTKLEDSAMYFCASKTSELETQYFGPGTRLLVL.

To note about this clone: The DNA ends 3 residues before the CDR3 does, and the rest of the CDR3 is filled in from the germline J gene. The chain employs TRBV7-8 and TRBJ2-1; 8 bases are a match to TRBD1. The length of the CDR3 is 14 residues. V lost 5 bases and J lost 3; bases outside the gene matches: 3. CDR1 is SGHVS, CDR2 FQNEAQ, per germline. The CDR3 is CASSLGTGYNEQFF. Incomplete CDR3 DNA: TGTGCCAGCAGCCTAGGGACAGGCTACAATGAG.

In regard to this clone: The CDR3 is cut off 3 residues early in the read; its end comes from the germline J gene. The chain recombines TRBV19 with TRBJ1-4; unclear D gene. There are 14 residues in the CDR3. Trimming pared 5 bases from V and 0 bases from J, leaving 7 bases between. Germline CDR1 is LNHDA and CDR2 is SQIVND (reference sequence). The CDR3 bases that were read are TGTGCCAGTAGTTACAGTGCAACTAATGAAAAA. Its translation is CASSYSATNEK. The CDR3 in its entirety is CASSYSATNEKLFF.

This CDR3 is CASSYTWNTEAFF. The part of the CDR3 DNA that was read is TGTGCCAGCAGCTATACATGGAACACTGAA. The V call is TRBV5-6, the J call TRBJ1-1; D ambiguous. Read coverage stops 3 residues before the CDR3 terminus; the germline J gene supplies the remainder. The CDR3 has 13 residues. V dropped 3 bases and J dropped 1 base, with 7 bases sitting between them. Germline V lookup: CDR1 SGHDT, CDR2 YYEEEE.

On this clone itself: The CDR3 goes on 3 residues after the read ends, and that part is filled in from the germline J gene. This chain joins TRBV7-6 and TRBJ1-1; 8 nucleotides match TRBD1. The CDR3 covers 15 residues. V was pared by 3 bases and J by 1 base, with 4 bases of the junction left unmatched. Germline CDR1 is SGHVS and CDR2 is FNYEAQ. Partial CDR3 DNA: TGTGCCAGCAGCTTCGGACAGGGAACGAACACTGAA. Its protein product is CASSFGQGTNTE. The whole CDR3 is CASSFGQGTNTEAFF.